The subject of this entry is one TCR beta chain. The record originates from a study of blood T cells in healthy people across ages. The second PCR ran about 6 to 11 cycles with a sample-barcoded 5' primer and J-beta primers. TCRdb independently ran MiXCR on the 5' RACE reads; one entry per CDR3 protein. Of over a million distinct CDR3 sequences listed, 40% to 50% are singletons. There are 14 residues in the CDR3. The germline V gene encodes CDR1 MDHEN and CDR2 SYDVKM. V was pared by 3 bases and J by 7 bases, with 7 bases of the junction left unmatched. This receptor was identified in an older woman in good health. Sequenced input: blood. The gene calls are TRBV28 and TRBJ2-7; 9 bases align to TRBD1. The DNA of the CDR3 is TGTGCCAGCAGTTTTACAGGGGGCGCAGGGGAGCAGTACTTC. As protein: CASSFTGGAGEQYF.